Listed below are T cell receptor beta chains from one sample, sequenced in a study of neoadjuvant anti-PD-1 for oral cavity cancer. Profiling relied on immunoSEQ multiplex PCR, and the TCRdb table lists in-frame clones only, not all of them. The sample holds over 5,500 clones; just under 75% are singletons and the top ten take less than 3.5%. Material: PBMCs, obtained before nivolumab (anti-PD-1) treatment. These receptors were taken from a person between 40 and 85 years old with oral cavity squamous cell carcinoma. CDR3s include the opening cysteine and the closing phenylalanine or tryptophan. The order of the fields is J gene, clone size, V gene, D gene, CDR3 DNA, CDR3 protein. The D gene is left open where the match is weak. Rows may omit the clone size; those that give it use once, few, many or a size class.

J gene: TRBJ2-5; clone size: -; V gene: TRBV2; D gene: -; CDR3 DNA: TGTGCCAGCAGTTTGACTTCCCTCCAAGAGACCCAGTACTTC; CDR3 protein: CASSLTSLQETQYF
J gene: TRBJ2-2; clone size: -; V gene: TRBV11-3; D gene: TRBD1; CDR3 DNA: TGTGCCAGCAGACGTGACAGGGGCACCGGGGAGCTGTTTTTT; CDR3 protein: CASRRDRGTGELFF
J gene: TRBJ2-1; clone size: -; V gene: TRBV27; D gene: -; CDR3 DNA: TGTGCCAGCAGGATCGGGACCCGAAACAATGAGCAGTTCTTC; CDR3 protein: CASRIGTRNNEQFF
J gene: TRBJ1-5; clone size: -; V gene: TRBV28; D gene: -; CDR3 DNA: TGTGCCAGCAGTTTTTCCCCGGGCAGGGCGGTTCCGGTCAGCAATCAGCCCCAGCATTTT; CDR3 protein: CASSFSPGRAVPVSNQPQHF
J gene: TRBJ1-4; clone size: -; V gene: TRBV6-5; D gene: -; CDR3 DNA: TGTGCCAGCAGTCTGCAGGGAGAAGAAAAACTGTTTTTT; CDR3 protein: CASSLQGEEKLFF
J gene: TRBJ1-3; clone size: -; V gene: TRBV6-1; D gene: -; CDR3 DNA: TGTGCCAGCAGTGAAGCCCCTGGAAACACCATATATTTT; CDR3 protein: CASSEAPGNTIYF
J gene: TRBJ1-2; clone size: -; V gene: TRBV28; D gene: TRBD1; CDR3 DNA: TGTGCCAGCAGTTTAGGGCAGGGGGCCGGAGGCTACACCTTC; CDR3 protein: CASSLGQGAGGYTF
J gene: TRBJ2-5; clone size: -; V gene: TRBV7-2; D gene: TRBD2; CDR3 DNA: TGTGCCAGCAGCCGGACTAGCGGGGGGGGAGAGACCCAGTACTTC; CDR3 protein: CASSRTSGGGETQYF
J gene: TRBJ2-1; clone size: -; V gene: TRBV6-5; D gene: -; CDR3 DNA: TGTGCCAGCAGTTACTTAGGGAGAGGTGAGCAGTTCTTC; CDR3 protein: CASSYLGRGEQFF
J gene: TRBJ2-5; clone size: -; V gene: TRBV7-3; D gene: -; CDR3 DNA: TGTGCCAGCAGCTTAATGGGGAAAGAGACCCAGTACTTC; CDR3 protein: CASSLMGKETQYF
J gene: TRBJ1-3; clone size: -; V gene: TRBV5-1; D gene: -; CDR3 DNA: TGCGCCAGCAGCTTGGCCGGGTCCTCTGGAAACACCATATATTTT; CDR3 protein: CASSLAGSSGNTIYF
J gene: TRBJ2-5; clone size: once; V gene: TRBV6-1; D gene: -; CDR3 DNA: TGTGCCAGCAGTCTCTACCTAGTTGCACAAGAGACCCAGTACTTC; CDR3 protein: CASSLYLVAQETQYF
J gene: TRBJ2-5; clone size: -; V gene: TRBV7-2; D gene: -; CDR3 DNA: TGTGCCAGCAGCTTCCAAGAGACCCAGTACTTC; CDR3 protein: CASSFQETQYF